This T cell receptor (beta chain) is from a study of blood T cell repertoires in COVID-19. Study at large: Samples representing acute and convalescent COVID-19 were sourced from the United States, Italy and Spain. Sample material is recorded as cDNA or gDNA derived from T cells, B-cell-depleted T cells, or PBMCs.

Germline V CDR1 and CDR2: SGDLS, YYNGEE. Trimming removed 4 bases at V and 1 base at J, with 6 bases between. The CDR3 covers 13 residues. How the authors handled the data: Amplification with reference gene primers provided the estimates of nucleated cell counts. The method was immunoSEQ multiplex PCR; TCRdb's version includes in-frame clones alone and lacks a portion of them. V and J calls and clone size are copied from that table; D and trimming were computed from the DNA. The data show roughly 250,000 clones, 85% to 90% seen once. Material for sequencing was peripheral blood. The source is a man aged 30 to 45 with acute or convalescent COVID-19. The V and J genes are TRBV9 and TRBJ1-5; D gene uncertain. The CDR3 here is CASSRESNQPQHF. CDR3 bases: TGTGCCAGCAGCAGGGAGAGCAATCAGCCCCAGCATTTT. The variable domain in full, completed from reference TRBV9 and TRBJ1-5, reads DSGVTQTPKHLITATGQRVTLRCSPRSGDLSVYWYQQSLDQGLQFLIQYYNGEERAKGNILERFSAQQFPDLHSELNLSSLELGDSALYFCASSRESNQPQHFGDGTRLSIL.